This TCR beta chain was sequenced in a study of T cells in Graves' hyperthyroidism and ophthalmopathy. Study-wide results and caveats: Progression to ophthalmopathy was predicted a median of roughly 6.5 months early.

Germline V CDR1 and CDR2: SEHNR, FQNEAQ (reference sequence). J gave up 4 bases and V 2 bases, and 13 bases lay outside the gene matches. This CDR3 contains 17 residues. Amplification of TCR beta CDR3 regions used RNA as the template. TCR CDR3 regions were first amplified by RT-PCR with HTBI primers. TCRdb called the multiplex PCR reads again in MiXCR, with one record for every CDR3 protein. The sample consists of fewer than 250,000 distinct CDR3 sequences, about a sixth of them appearing once. This clonotype was recorded at least ten times. Its specificity is not known. Sequencing was done on a sample of blood. The origin of this receptor is a woman under 30 with Graves' ophthalmopathy. This chain links TRBV7-9 with TRBJ1-2, with TRBD1 identical over 7 bases. The CDR3 loop reads CASSLNGLEHRGYGYTF. In DNA form, the CDR3 reads TGTGCCAGCAGCTTAAATGGCCTAGAACACAGGGGCTATGGCTACACCTTC.